The following is a T cell receptor beta chain sequence with its context. The entry originates in a study of CD8+ T cells in alopecia areata. RNA extraction and reverse transcription yielded cDNA as sequencing template. Generated by immunoSEQ multiplex PCR, the TCRdb table keeps only in-frame clones and is missing some. The sample contains more than 200,000 clones, around two thirds of which appear only once. The CDR3 runs 12 residues. Germline CDR1 is MNHEY and CDR2 is SVGAGI. The ends were cut back, 6 bases at V and 7 bases at J, with 10 bases in the middle. Material: CD4+ T cells sorted from blood, obtained at week 0. The chain couples TRBV6-5 to TRBJ1-5; the D gene is possibly TRBD1 (5 bases). This clonotype was sampled from a human donor with alopecia areata. Written as DNA, the CDR3 is TGTGCCAGCAGCCAGTGGGGGCAGCCCCAGCATTTT. As protein: CASSQWGQPQHF.